Below, 23 T cell receptor beta chains from the same sample are listed, as sequenced in a study of T-cell memory formation after mild COVID-19 listed by TCRdb under 2021. Library method: 5' RACE. Sequencing was performed on an Illumina NovaSeq 6000. TCRdb applied fastp at Q25 and MiXCR to the public reads, then kept only in-frame beta chains. Rows with a matching CDR3 protein are joined into one entry that keeps the most common DNA and genes. A total of 45,000 to 65,000 distinct CDR3 sequences appear in this sample, 9.3% of them only once. Clones ranked in the top ten supply about 12% of the sample. Sequencing input: PBMCs or a T cell subset sorted from them (not recorded which). These receptors all come from an adult woman who had mild COVID-19 (a few samples of this study predate the infection). The sample titles of this study are shuffled in the database, so cell type and time point are left out; the donor was told from shared clones.

This clonotype was counted at least ten times. V usage is TRBV12-3 or TRBV12-4 and J usage is TRBJ2-1; D gene unclear. The CDR3 has 14 amino acids. Trimming removed 3 bases from V and 0 bases from J, with 6 bases in between. The CDR3 here is CASSLSYSYNEQFF. The CDR3 bases are TGTGCCAGCAGTTTGAGCTACTCCTACAATGAGCAGTTCTTC.

V gene TRBV5-4 combines with J gene TRBJ2-1; 11 bases align to TRBD2. The CDR3 loop spans 15 amino acids. Germline V gene data show CDR1 as SGHNT and CDR2 as YYREEE (reference sequence). Germline trimming cut 1 base from V and 5 bases from J; bases unmatched to any gene: 2. The CDR3: CASSLTSGSHNEQFF. The DNA for the CDR3 is TGTGCCAGCAGCTTGACTAGCGGGAGTCACAATGAGCAGTTCTTC.

A word on this clonotype: One end of the junction fails to match germline, which may point to a read error. V usage is TRBV20-1 and J usage is TRBJ1-3, with D hard to call. CDR1 is DFQATT, CDR2 SNEGSKA, per germline (reference sequence). This CDR3 is 13 amino acids long. Here the CDR3 DNA reads TGCAGTGCTATCGGGGAGGGTGGAAGCACCATATATTTT. Its translation is CSAIGEGGSTIYF.

This clonotype was counted at least ten times. V gene TRBV7-6 combines with J gene TRBJ2-7; no definite D call. Germline V gene data show CDR1 as SGHVS and CDR2 as FNYEAQ. The CDR3 length is 15 residues. Trimming shortened V by 4 bases and J by 2 bases, and 15 bases separated the two germline ends. CDR3 residues: CASSSISSGPYEQYF. The CDR3 bases are TGTGCCAGCAGCTCGATATCATCGGGTCCCTACGAGCAGTACTTC. Variable domain in full (rest from reference TRBV7-6 and TRBJ2-7): GAGVSQSPRYKVTKRGQDVALRCDPISGHVSLYWYRQALGQGPEFLTYFNYEAQQDKSGLPNDRFSAERPEGSISTLTIQRTEQRDSAMYRCASSSISSGPYEQYFGPGTRLTVT.

The chain is built from TRBV27 and TRBJ2-7, with a possible D match to TRBD1 (5 bases). The CDR3 loop spans 15 amino acids. Trimming pared 4 bases from V and 0 bases from J, leaving 13 bases between. Looked up from germline, CDR1 is MNHEY and CDR2 is SMNVEV (reference sequence). The CDR3 coding sequence is TGTGCCAGCAGTTCGAAGGGGCGTAGCTCCTACGAGCAGTACTTC. Translating it yields CASSSKGRSSYEQYF.

This clonotype was counted between two and nine times. V is TRBV4-1 and J is TRBJ2-5, with TRBD2 matching over 11 bases. Trimming removed 6 bases from V and 2 bases from J; junction bases left unmatched: 5. The length of the CDR3 is 15 residues. The germline V gene encodes CDR1 MGHRA and CDR2 YSYEKL. CDR3 protein: CASRSGLAVQETQYF. The CDR3 DNA is TGCGCCAGCAGGTCGGGACTAGCGGTTCAAGAGACCCAGTACTTC.

This clonotype was detected a few times. The V and J genes are TRBV6-5 and TRBJ1-5; D remains ambiguous. Trimming cost V 0 bases and J 9 bases, with 18 bases left between them. CDR3 length: 16 amino acids. CDR1 MNHEY and CDR2 SVGAGI come from the germline V gene. The CDR3 DNA sequence: TGTGCCAGCAGTTACTCACCGGTCGCTAACGGGCCGCCCCAGCATTTT. Translation: CASSYSPVANGPPQHF.

The chain combines TRBV7-9 with TRBJ1-1; TRBD1 is a possible D gene (5 bases). This CDR3 is built from 13 residues. The ends were cut back, 3 bases at V and 6 bases at J, with 11 bases in the middle. Looked up from germline, CDR1 is SEHNR and CDR2 is FQNEAQ (reference sequence). CDR3 region: CASSFYRIAEAFF. The CDR3 DNA follows: TGTGCCAGCAGCTTTTACAGGATTGCTGAAGCTTTCTTT.

This clonotype was seen only a few times. The chain carries TRBV20-1 and TRBJ2-5; possibly TRBD1 for D (6 bases). Germline loops: CDR1 DFQATT, CDR2 SNEGSKA (reference sequence). The length of the CDR3 is 13 residues. V was trimmed by 7 bases and J by 2 bases, leaving 14 bases between them. In nucleotides, the CDR3 is TGCAGTGGCCTCACAGGGATACAAGAGACCCAGTACTTC. It encodes CSGLTGIQETQYF.

This sequence joins TRBV20-1 and TRBJ1-1; no clear D gene. CDR1 and CDR2 (germline): DFQATT, SNEGSKA (reference sequence). The CDR3 spans 13 residues. Trimming removed 4 bases at V and 2 bases at J, with 11 bases between. The CDR3 spells CSAITTDNTEAFF. Written as DNA, the CDR3 is TGCAGTGCTATAACAACCGACAACACTGAAGCTTTCTTT.

This clonotype was detected a few times. The CDR3 nucleotides are TGCAGTGCTGGACGACAGGGGGCCGTGGGTGAAGCTTTCTTT. It specifies CSAGRQGAVGEAFF. The chain is built from TRBV20-1 and TRBJ1-1; TRBD1 aligns across 10 bases. V gave up 5 bases and J gave up 7 bases; unmatched junction bases: 10. The germline V gene encodes CDR1 DFQATT and CDR2 SNEGSKA (reference sequence). The CDR3 covers 14 residues.

This clonotype was found many times. The chain is built from TRBV25-1 and TRBJ2-1; 7 positions match TRBD2. Germline-derived CDR1 and CDR2 are MGHDK and SYGVNS. The length of the CDR3 is 16 residues. Germline trimming cut 6 bases from V and 0 bases from J; bases unmatched to any gene: 8. Here the CDR3 reads CASRPGGGSSYNEQFF. In nucleotides, the CDR3 is TGTGCCAGCAGACCTGGGGGGGGGAGCTCCTACAATGAGCAGTTCTTC. The variable domain in full, with the rest retrieved from reference TRBV25-1 and TRBJ2-1, is EADIYQTPRYLVIGTGKKITLECSQTMGHDKMYWYQQDPGMELHLIHYSYGVNSTEKGDLSSESTVSRIRTEHFPLTLESARPSHTSQYLCASRPGGGSSYNEQFFGPGTRLTVL.

The chain carries TRBV5-4 and TRBJ1-1; no clear D. The CDR3 is 14 residues long. V dropped 3 bases and J dropped 0 bases, with 9 bases sitting between them. Germline V gene sequence: CDR1 SGHNT, CDR2 YYREEE (reference sequence). CDR3 in amino acids: CASSSNWLNTEAFF. CDR3 coding DNA: TGTGCCAGCAGCTCGAATTGGTTGAACACTGAAGCTTTCTTT.

The table lists this clonotype with a few counts. This chain joins TRBV27 and TRBJ2-6, with 8 bases fitting TRBD1. Germline CDR1 reads MNHEY; CDR2 reads SMNVEV (reference sequence). CDR3 length: 18 residues. V dropped 5 bases and J dropped 0; count of bases not matched to a gene: 9. The CDR3 sequence: CASSTPGTGPSGANVLTF. The CDR3 DNA sequence: TGTGCCAGCAGTACCCCCGGGACAGGACCCTCTGGGGCCAACGTCCTGACTTTC.

This clonotype was counted ten times or more. This chain connects TRBV5-1 to TRBJ1-2; 7 bases are a match to TRBD1. The germline CDR1 and CDR2 sequences are SGHRS and YFSETQ. The ends lost 0 bases at V and 8 bases at J; junction bases unmatched: 4. The CDR3 is 13 residues long. The DNA of the CDR3 is TGCGCCAGCAGCTTGGCGACAGGGAACGGCTACACCTTC. This gives the protein CASSLATGNGYTF. Using reference TRBV5-1 and TRBJ1-2 for the parts outside the CDR3, the full variable domain is KAGVTQTPRYLIKTRGQQVTLSCSPISGHRSVSWYQQTPGQGLQFLFEYFSETQRNKGNFPGRFSGRQFSNSRSEMNVSTLELGDSALYLCASSLATGNGYTFGSGTRLTVV.

This clonotype was observed a handful of times. The CDR3 sequence is CASSPRIGGYSNQPQHF. The CDR3, as DNA: TGTGCCAGCAGTCCGCGGATCGGTGGTTATAGCAATCAGCCCCAGCATTTT. The chain recombines TRBV6-5 with TRBJ1-5; D is ambiguous. CDR3 size: 17 residues. The ends were cut back, 5 bases at V and 0 bases at J, with 17 bases in the middle. Per the germline V gene, CDR1 is MNHEY and CDR2 is SVGAGI.

In this sample, this clonotype turned up a few times. The rearrangement links TRBV2 to TRBJ1-1; D is possibly TRBD1 (6 bases). Germline CDR1 SNHLY, CDR2 FYNNEI. Trimming cost V 6 bases and J 1 base, with 15 bases left between them. The CDR3 loop spans 15 amino acids. The CDR3 region is CASRDSTGGNTEAFF. The CDR3 nucleotides read TGTGCCAGCAGGGACTCGACAGGAGGGAACACTGAAGCTTTCTTT.

This clonotype was counted between two and nine times. The CDR3 nucleotides read TGTGCCACCAGCAGGCCCCGGACAGGGGCCCACGAGCAGTACTTC. It encodes CATSRPRTGAHEQYF. The gene calls are TRBV15 and TRBJ2-7, with 9 bases matching TRBD1. The CDR3 spans 15 residues. V lost 3 bases, J lost 5 bases, and 8 bases stayed unmatched. Germline V gene sequence: CDR1 LNHNV, CDR2 YYDKDF (reference sequence).

The gene calls are TRBV5-1 and TRBJ1-6; D unresolved. CDR1 and CDR2 from the germline V gene are SGHRS and YFSETQ. Trimming removed 3 bases at V and 10 bases at J, with 20 bases between. The CDR3 has 16 amino acids. The CDR3 bases are TGCGCCAGCAGCTCTTCGAACTGGGATGGCAAGTCACCCCTCCACTTT. It translates to CASSSSNWDGKSPLHF.

This clonotype has only a few counts. The chain carries TRBV15 and TRBJ1-4, with 8 nucleotides matching TRBD1. Germline lookup yields CDR1 LNHNV and CDR2 YYDKDF (reference sequence). Losses at the gene ends were 2 bases for V and 6 bases for J; bases not matched to a gene: 5. This CDR3 has 15 amino acids. CDR3 amino acids: CATSRPDRVYEKLFF. DNA for the CDR3: TGTGCCACCAGCAGACCGGACAGGGTATATGAAAAACTGTTTTTT.

The gene calls are TRBV24-1 and TRBJ1-1, with 7 nucleotides matching TRBD1. Germline V gene sequence: CDR1 KGHDR, CDR2 SFDVKD. The CDR3 totals 12 residues. Germline trimming cut 7 bases from V and 6 bases from J; bases unmatched to any gene: 4. The CDR3 sequence: CATRGQFAEAFF. CDR3 sequence (DNA): TGTGCCACCAGGGGACAGTTTGCTGAAGCTTTCTTT.

The chain links TRBV7-9 to TRBJ2-7; the match to TRBD1 covers 7 bases. The CDR3 is 18 residues long. CDR1 and CDR2 from the germline V gene are SEHNR and FQNEAQ (reference sequence). The J segment lost 0 bases and the V segment lost 3 bases, leaving 14 bases of the junction unmatched. CDR3 DNA sequence: TGTGCCAGCAGCTTGGGGGACAGTACCCTGAGCGGCTCCTACGAGCAGTACTTC. Translation: CASSLGDSTLSGSYEQYF.

J is TRBJ1-2 and V is TRBV3-1; 8 bases are a match to TRBD1. The CDR3 spans 15 residues. Germline values: CDR1 LGHDT, CDR2 YNNKEL (reference sequence). V shed 4 bases and J 8 bases; nucleotides not matched to a gene: 12. The CDR3 coding sequence is TGTGCCAGCAGCCGTCGGACAGGGCAGCCGGGGGGCTACACCTTC. Translation gives CASSRRTGQPGGYTF.